The 30 T cell receptor beta chains given below trace back to one sample, sequenced in a study of blood T cell repertoires in COVID-19. Sequencing was performed with immunoSEQ multiplex PCR; in TCRdb, only in-frame clones are kept and a portion is missing. The table lists 250,000 to 400,000 clones, about 90% of them singletons. Material: peripheral blood. These receptors were collected from a woman aged 30 to 39 with COVID-19, enrolled during active disease.

The chain combines TRBV3-1 (or the pseudogene TRBV3-2) with TRBJ2-1; possible D gene TRBD2, 5 bases. Germline V gene lookup returns CDR1 LGHDT and CDR2 YNNKEL (reference sequence). Trimming pared 4 bases from V and 7 bases from J, leaving 17 bases between. The CDR3 sequence is 15 residues long. The CDR3 loop is CASSRTPHPTNEQFF. As DNA, the CDR3 is TGTGCCAGCAGCCGGACTCCTCACCCGACAAATGAGCAGTTCTTC.

Turning to this clone: Within the sample, other DNA sequences also encode this same CDR3. The chain recombines TRBV11-2 with TRBJ2-7; no clear D. The CDR3 runs to 12 residues. From germline, CDR1 is SGHAT and CDR2 FQNNGV. V was shortened by 1 base and J by 3 bases, with 4 bases between the two germline ends. The DNA for the CDR3 is TGTGCCAGCAGCTTAGGTAGCTACGAGCAGTACTTC. Protein: CASSLGSYEQYF.

The rearrangement joins TRBV5-4 to TRBJ1-2; maybe TRBD1 (5 bases). Trimming took 4 bases from V and 8 from J, leaving 18 bases between them. The CDR3 is 14 residues long. CDR1 and CDR2 from the germline V gene are SGHNT and YYREEE (reference sequence). The CDR3 region has the DNA TGTGCCAGCAGCCATTCTTTGTGGGGGGAAGGCTACACCTTC. It encodes CASSHSLWGEGYTF.

The chain recombines TRBV11-2 with TRBJ1-2, with TRBD1 identical over 10 bases. This CDR3 has 17 residues. Germline CDR1 reads SGHAT; CDR2 reads FQNNGV. V shed 6 bases and J 4 bases; nucleotides not matched to a gene: 14. The CDR3 region is CASRKINRDRGTYGYTF. CDR3 nucleotide sequence: TGTGCCAGCAGGAAAATAAACCGGGACAGGGGAACCTATGGCTACACCTTC.

J is TRBJ1-2 and V is TRBV13; TRBD1 is a possible D gene (5 bases). Trimming pared 1 base from V and 4 bases from J, leaving 10 bases between. The germline V gene has CDR1 PRHDT and CDR2 FYEKMQ (reference sequence). The CDR3 is 14 residues long. The CDR3 loop is CASSLEGEGYGYTF. The CDR3 region has the DNA TGTGCCAGCAGCTTAGAAGGGGAGGGCTATGGCTACACCTTC.

In its sample, this clone was seen a few times. The V and J genes are TRBV9 and TRBJ2-7; TRBD2 is a possible D gene (5 bases). CDR1 and CDR2 (germline): SGDLS, YYNGEE. The CDR3 has 13 residues. V shed 3 bases and J shed 4 bases, with 11 bases lying between them. This CDR3 is CASSAGSGYEQYF. For the CDR3, the DNA is TGTGCCAGCAGCGCCGGTTCGGGGTACGAGCAGTACTTC.

The rearrangement links TRBV5-1 to TRBJ2-1; possible D gene TRBD2, 6 bases. Trimming took off 0 bases at V and 10 bases at J, with 20 bases between the two ends. This CDR3 contains 16 residues. In germline, CDR1 is SGHRS, CDR2 YFSETQ. The CDR3 sequence is CASSLARDPRRGEQFF. In nucleotides, the CDR3 is TGCGCCAGCAGCTTGGCCAGGGATCCACGACGGGGGGAGCAGTTCTTC.

The chain carries TRBV6-1 and TRBJ1-6; D is undetermined. The V gene's germline CDR1 is MNHNS and CDR2 SASEGT. The ends were cut back, 1 base at V and 4 bases at J, with 8 bases in the middle. The CDR3 covers 15 residues. The CDR3 here is CASSEEQAYNSPLHF. CDR3 nucleotide sequence: TGTGCCAGCAGTGAAGAGCAGGCTTATAATTCACCCCTCCACTTT.

J is TRBJ2-1 and V is TRBV7-2; weak D call: TRBD2 (6 bases). V lost 5 bases and J 8 bases, leaving 16 bases between the germline ends. Germline loops: CDR1 SGHTA, CDR2 FQGNSA. The CDR3 is made up of 14 amino acids. The CDR3 nucleotides read TGTGCCAGCAGCCAGGGACTTAGTGTCGATGAGCAGTTCTTC. This translates into CASSQGLSVDEQFF.

The chain carries TRBV29-1 and TRBJ2-3, with TRBD1 matching 7 bases. Losses at the gene ends were 1 base for V and 1 base for J; bases not matched to a gene: 5. Germline values: CDR1 SQVTM, CDR2 ANQGSEA. The CDR3 is made up of 15 amino acids. The CDR3, as DNA: TGCAGCGTTGAAGGGATAGGGGGCGGCACAGATACGCAGTATTTT. It codes for CSVEGIGGGTDTQYF.

The rearrangement links TRBV3-1 (or the pseudogene TRBV3-2) to TRBJ2-7; D not resolved. The V end was cut by 2 bases, the J end by 4 bases, with 9 bases between. CDR3 length: 13 residues. The germline CDR1 and CDR2 sequences are LGHDT and YNNKEL (reference sequence). CDR3 amino acids: CASSQRGGYEQYF. The CDR3 coding sequence is TGTGCCAGCAGCCAAAGAGGTGGGTACGAGCAGTACTTC.

This chain joins TRBV24-1 and TRBJ2-3; TRBD1 is a possible D gene (6 bases). Trimming left V 4 bases short and J 6 bases short, with 13 bases between. The CDR3 has 14 residues. Germline values: CDR1 KGHDR, CDR2 SFDVKD. DNA of the CDR3: TGTGCCACCAGTGACAGCCCAGGGGCCGATACGCAGTATTTT. Translation gives CATSDSPGADTQYF.

This clone was found once. The chain carries TRBV30 and TRBJ1-3, with D unclear. Trimming shortened V by 4 bases and J by 0 bases, and 13 bases separated the two germline ends. This CDR3 has 15 amino acids. Germline loops: CDR1 GTSNPN, CDR2 SVGIG (reference sequence). The CDR3 DNA reads TGTGCCTGGACCCGCCCTGGGCACTCTGGAAACACCATATATTTT. Amino acid sequence: CAWTRPGHSGNTIYF.

This sequence joins TRBV7-2 and TRBJ1-1; a weak D match, TRBD1 (6 bases). Trimming shortened V by 6 bases and J by 5 bases, and 13 bases separated the two germline ends. Germline V gene data show CDR1 as SGHTA and CDR2 as FQGNSA. There are 13 residues in the CDR3. The CDR3: CASSYRVGTEAFF. The DNA of the CDR3 is TGTGCCAGCAGTTACAGGGTGGGAACTGAAGCTTTCTTT.

The chain recombines TRBV12-3 or TRBV12-4 with TRBJ1-1, with 9 bases identical to TRBD1. The CDR3 has 13 residues. After removal of 6 bases from V and 10 bases from J, the junction contained 9 bases not matched to a gene. This chain's CDR3 is CASRVTRQGGAFF. CDR3 nucleotide sequence: TGTGCCAGCAGGGTCACCCGACAGGGGGGAGCTTTCTTT.

This clone was found once. The V and J genes are TRBV19 and TRBJ1-1, with D unclear. The V gene's germline CDR1 is LNHDA and CDR2 SQIVND (reference sequence). The CDR3 length is 11 residues. V was clipped by 6 bases and J by 1 base, with 3 bases between them. The CDR3 reads CASSQNTEAFF. The DNA for the CDR3 is TGTGCCAGTAGCCAGAACACTGAAGCTTTCTTT.

The V call is TRBV11-2, the J call TRBJ2-5; 7 nucleotides line up with TRBD1. The V and J ends lost 3 bases and 4 bases, in that order; junction bases with no gene match: 5. The CDR3 has 14 amino acids. Germline lookup yields CDR1 SGHAT and CDR2 FQNNGV. Here the CDR3 DNA reads TGTGCCAGCAGCTTGGGACAGACGGGAGAGACCCAGTACTTC. Amino acid sequence: CASSLGQTGETQYF.

CDR3 in amino acids: CASSLGEGEETQYF. Written as DNA, the CDR3 is TGCGCCAGCAGCTTGGGAGAGGGGGAAGAGACCCAGTACTTC. The V gene is TRBV5-1, the J gene TRBJ2-5; D might be TRBD1 (6 bases). Germline V lookup: CDR1 SGHRS, CDR2 YFSETQ. The CDR3 is 14 residues long. Trimming cost V 0 bases and J 3 bases, with 9 bases left between them.

The chain recombines TRBV6-4 with TRBJ1-2, with 9 bases that match TRBD1. This CDR3 contains 15 residues. CDR1 MRHNA and CDR2 SNTAGT come from the germline V gene. V dropped 7 bases and J dropped 3; count of bases not matched to a gene: 9. CDR3 sequence reads: CASTCNRGRYYGYTF. The CDR3 DNA reads TGTGCCAGCACCTGCAACAGGGGGCGTTACTATGGCTACACCTTC.

The rearrangement uses TRBV10-3 and TRBJ2-1, with 11 bases aligning to TRBD2. The CDR3 covers 16 residues. V gave up 0 bases and J gave up 7 bases; unmatched junction bases: 5. Looked up from germline, CDR1 is ENHRY and CDR2 is SYGVKD. The CDR3 sequence is CAISESLAGGQNEQFF. The CDR3 nucleotides read TGTGCCATCAGTGAGTCGCTAGCGGGAGGACAGAATGAGCAGTTCTTC.

The chain is built from TRBV11-2 and TRBJ2-7; TRBD2 is a possible D gene (6 bases). The V gene lost 2 bases and the J gene lost 0 bases, with 17 bases spanning the gap. The germline V gene has CDR1 SGHAT and CDR2 FQNNGV. The CDR3 loop spans 17 amino acids. The DNA of the CDR3 is TGTGCCAGCAGCTTAACGACGGGGATCGGGAGCTCCTACGAGCAGTACTTC. Its protein is CASSLTTGIGSSYEQYF. Supplemented by reference TRBV11-2 and TRBJ2-7, the full variable domain reads EAGVAQSPRYKIIEKRQSVAFWCNPISGHATLYWYQQILGQGPKLLIQFQNNGVVDDSQLPKDRFSAERLKGVDSTLKIQPAKLEDSAVYLCASSLTTGIGSSYEQYFGPGTRLTVT.

This clone occurred a few times. This chain uses TRBV19 with TRBJ1-2, with TRBD1 identical over 12 bases. The V segment lost 4 bases and the J segment 8 bases; nucleotides outside the gene matches: 14. This CDR3 spans 17 amino acids. CDR1 LNHDA and CDR2 SQIVND come from the germline V gene (reference sequence). Written as DNA, the CDR3 is TGTGCCAGTAGTACCCGACGTACCGGGACAGGGGGCCCCGGCTACACCTTC. Translation gives CASSTRRTGTGGPGYTF.

The V gene is TRBV14, the J gene TRBJ2-6; D remains unclear. The V gene lost 0 bases and the J gene lost 2 bases, with 8 bases spanning the gap. The CDR3 consists of 16 residues. Per germline, CDR1 SGHDN and CDR2 FVKESK. CDR3 loop: CASSQDHSTGANVLTF. The CDR3 nucleotides are TGTGCCAGCAGCCAAGACCATTCTACTGGGGCCAACGTCCTGACTTTC.

There are a few counts of this clone. J is TRBJ1-2 and V is TRBV6-1, with TRBD1 identical over 9 bases. J gave up 0 bases and V 1 base, and 0 bases lay outside the gene matches. CDR1 is MNHNS, CDR2 SASEGT, per germline. There are 15 residues in the CDR3. The CDR3 DNA reads as TGTGCCAGCAGTGAAGGGACAGGGGCTAACTATGGCTACACCTTC. Translating it yields CASSEGTGANYGYTF.

This chain connects TRBV5-5 to TRBJ2-5; TRBD2 might be the D (5 bases). Deletions cut 0 bases from V and 4 bases from J, with 13 bases between. This CDR3 spans 15 amino acids. CDR1 is SGHKS, CDR2 YYEKEE, per germline (reference sequence). CDR3 in DNA: TGTGCCAGCAGCTTGGCGAGGGCGGGTGTAGAGACCCAGTACTTC. Protein sequence: CASSLARAGVETQYF.

CDR3 residues: CASSQGTSGSYNEQFF. CDR3 DNA: TGCGCCAGCAGCCAAGGCACTAGCGGGAGCTACAATGAGCAGTTCTTC. The rearrangement joins TRBV4-1 to TRBJ2-1; 11 positions match TRBD2. The CDR3 is made up of 16 amino acids. With V trimmed by 1 base and J by 3 bases, 2 bases remained unmatched. Germline V gene data show CDR1 as MGHRA and CDR2 as YSYEKL.

This chain uses TRBV24-1 with TRBJ2-1; possible D gene TRBD1, 6 bases. Germline V gives CDR1 KGHDR, CDR2 SFDVKD. Trimming took 3 bases from V and 0 from J, leaving 8 bases between them. This CDR3 is 15 amino acids long. In DNA, the CDR3 is TGTGCCACCAGTGATAGGGGGAGCTCCTACAATGAGCAGTTCTTC. It yields the protein CATSDRGSSYNEQFF.

The chain uses TRBV7-9 and TRBJ1-6, with 7 bases that match TRBD1. CDR3 length: 13 residues. CDR1 and CDR2 (germline): SEHNR, FQNEAQ (reference sequence). After removal of 3 bases from V and 12 bases from J, the junction contained 5 bases not matched to a gene. The CDR3 reads CASSFVQGKPLHF. CDR3 nucleotide sequence: TGTGCCAGCAGCTTCGTACAGGGGAAACCCCTCCACTTT.

V gene TRBV28 combines with J gene TRBJ1-1; no clear D. Trimming shortened V by 1 base and J by 2 bases, and 2 bases separated the two germline ends. There are 12 residues in the CDR3. Per the germline V gene, CDR1 is MDHEN and CDR2 is SYDVKM. In DNA, the CDR3 is TGTGCCAGCAGTTTATCAAACACTGAAGCTTTCTTT. It yields the protein CASSLSNTEAFF. Filled out from reference TRBV28 and TRBJ1-1, the complete variable domain reads DVKVTQSSRYLVKRTGEKVFLECVQDMDHENMFWYRQDPGLGLRLIYFSYDVKMKEKGDIPEGYSVSREKKERFSLILESASTNQTSMYLCASSLSNTEAFFGQGTRLTVV.

The chain joins TRBV19 to TRBJ2-7, with 10 bases that match TRBD1. Germline V CDR1 and CDR2: LNHDA, SQIVND (reference sequence). J gave up 6 bases and V 1 base, and 6 bases lay outside the gene matches. The CDR3 contains 15 residues. CDR3: CASSIGDRGMSEQYF. In nucleotides, the CDR3 is TGTGCCAGTAGTATAGGGGACAGGGGAATGAGCGAGCAGTACTTC.